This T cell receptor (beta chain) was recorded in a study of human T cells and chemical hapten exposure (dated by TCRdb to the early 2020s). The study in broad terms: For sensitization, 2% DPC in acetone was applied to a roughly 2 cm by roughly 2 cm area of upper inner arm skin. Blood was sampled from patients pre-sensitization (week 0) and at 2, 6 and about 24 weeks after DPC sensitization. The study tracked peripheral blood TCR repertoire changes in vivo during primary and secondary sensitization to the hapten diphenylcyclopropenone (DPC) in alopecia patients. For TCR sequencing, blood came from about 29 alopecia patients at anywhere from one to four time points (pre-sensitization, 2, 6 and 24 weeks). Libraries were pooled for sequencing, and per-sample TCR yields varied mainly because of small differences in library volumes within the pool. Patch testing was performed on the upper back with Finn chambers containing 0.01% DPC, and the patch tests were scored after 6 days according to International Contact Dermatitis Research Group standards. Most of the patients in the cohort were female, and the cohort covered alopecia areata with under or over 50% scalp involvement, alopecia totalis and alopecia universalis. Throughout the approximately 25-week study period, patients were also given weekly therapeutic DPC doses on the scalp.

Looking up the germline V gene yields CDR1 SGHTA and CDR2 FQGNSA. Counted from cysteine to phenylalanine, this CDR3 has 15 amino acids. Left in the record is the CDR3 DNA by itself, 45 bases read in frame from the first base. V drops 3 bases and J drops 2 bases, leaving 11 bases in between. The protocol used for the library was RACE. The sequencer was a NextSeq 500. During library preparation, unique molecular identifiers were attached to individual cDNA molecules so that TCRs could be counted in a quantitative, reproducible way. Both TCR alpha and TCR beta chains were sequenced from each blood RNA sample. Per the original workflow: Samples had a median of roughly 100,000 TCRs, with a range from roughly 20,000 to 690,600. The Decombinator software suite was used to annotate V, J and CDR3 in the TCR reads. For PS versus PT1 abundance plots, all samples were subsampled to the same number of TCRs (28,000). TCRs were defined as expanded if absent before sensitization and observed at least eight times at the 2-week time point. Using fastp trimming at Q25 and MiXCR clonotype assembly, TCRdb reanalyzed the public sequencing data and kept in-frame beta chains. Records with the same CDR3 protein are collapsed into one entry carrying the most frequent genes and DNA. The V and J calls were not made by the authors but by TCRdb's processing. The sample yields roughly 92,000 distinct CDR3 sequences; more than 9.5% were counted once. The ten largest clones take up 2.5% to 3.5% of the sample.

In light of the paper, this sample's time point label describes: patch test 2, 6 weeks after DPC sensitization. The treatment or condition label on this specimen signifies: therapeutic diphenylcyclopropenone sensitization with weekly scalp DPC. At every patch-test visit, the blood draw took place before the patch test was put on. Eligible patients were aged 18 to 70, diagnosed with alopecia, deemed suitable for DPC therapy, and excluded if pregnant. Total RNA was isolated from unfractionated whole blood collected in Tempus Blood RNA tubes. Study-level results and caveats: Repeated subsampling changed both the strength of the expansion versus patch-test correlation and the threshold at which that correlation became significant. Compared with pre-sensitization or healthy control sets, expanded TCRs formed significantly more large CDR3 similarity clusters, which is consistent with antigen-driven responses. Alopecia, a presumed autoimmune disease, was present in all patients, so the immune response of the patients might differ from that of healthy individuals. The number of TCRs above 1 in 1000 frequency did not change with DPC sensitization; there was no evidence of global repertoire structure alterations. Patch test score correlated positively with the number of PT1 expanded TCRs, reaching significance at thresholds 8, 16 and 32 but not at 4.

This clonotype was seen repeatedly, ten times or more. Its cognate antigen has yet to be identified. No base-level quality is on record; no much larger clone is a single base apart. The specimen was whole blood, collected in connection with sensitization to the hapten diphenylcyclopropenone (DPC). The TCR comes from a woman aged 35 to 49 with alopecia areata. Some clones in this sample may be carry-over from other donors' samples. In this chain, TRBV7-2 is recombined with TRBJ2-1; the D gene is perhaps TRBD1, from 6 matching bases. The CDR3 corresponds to CASSFDRTAYNEQFF. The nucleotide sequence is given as TGTGCCAGCAGCTTCGACAGGACTGCCTACAATGAGCAGTTCTTC.